This T cell receptor (beta chain) was obtained from a study of shared clonotypes between healthy human individuals. Trimming shortened V by 4 bases and J by 8 bases, and 9 bases separated the two germline ends. The CDR3 has 13 amino acids. Germline CDR1 reads MNHNS; CDR2 reads SASEGT. Measured with immunoSEQ multiplex PCR; TCRdb has only the in-frame clones, and not every one. The sample consists of approximately 500,000 clones, 60% to 85% of them appearing once. Sequencing was done on a sample of PBMCs. This chain joins TRBV6-1 and TRBJ1-6, with a tentative D call TRBD1 (6 bases). The TCR was taken from a woman in her thirties or forties in good health. Some clones in this sample may be carry-over from other donors' samples. The CDR3 here is CASSVEGDSPLHF. The CDR3 DNA sequence: TGTGCCAGCAGTGTTGAGGGGGATTCACCCCTCCACTTT.